This TCR beta chain was captured in a study of CD8+CD57+ T cells in acquired aplastic anemia. Study-level findings and limits: Between patients and controls, CD8+ Simpson's diversity did not vary significantly.

Using genomic DNA as the template, TCR beta VDJ and CDR3 profiling was carried out. TCRdb reanalysed the reads using MiXCR and keeps one entry per CDR3 protein. In the table there are fewer than 200,000 distinct CDR3 sequences, around 40% of which are singletons. This clonotype was counted many times. Its antigen is currently unknown. CDR1 is SGHNT and CDR2 is YYREEE in the germline V gene (reference sequence). This CDR3 has 15 residues. V was pared by 4 bases and J by 6 bases, with 14 bases between. The chain couples TRBV5-4 to TRBJ1-6; a weak D match, TRBD1 (5 bases). The sample taken for sequencing was sorted CD4+, CD8+, or CD8+CD57+ T cells (not recorded which) from PBMCs. The clonotype originates from a human donor in good health. The CDR3 region is CASSQGAGVNSPLHF. The DNA of the CDR3 is TGTGCCAGCAGCCAGGGAGCCGGGGTTAATTCACCCCTCCACTTT.